This T cell receptor beta chain was identified during a study of PD-1 blockade in mismatch repair-deficient tumors. Turning to the study itself: All were previously treated, progressing patients with eleven to twelve mismatch repair-deficient cancer types.

Described time point: roughly 9-day in vitro stimulation with candidate neoantigen peptide 5. PCR or immunohistochemistry showed mismatch repair deficiency in every enrolled patient. The TCR-sequenced patients were a few responders to pembrolizumab. A roughly ten-day in vitro culture was run per each of roughly 7 reactive peptides. This CDR3 has 12 residues. Using immunoSEQ multiplex PCR, the repertoire was profiled, and TCRdb retains in-frame clones only, with some absent. The sample includes over 14,000 clones, about four fifths of them seen just once. This clone is labeled large. The antigen is unknown.

The V call is TRBV21-1, the J call TRBJ1-1. TRBV21-1 is a pseudogene locus. The TCR was taken from an adult with mismatch repair-deficient cancer. The specimen was cells cultured in vitro, collected from a patient treated with pembrolizumab. DNA for the CDR3: TGTGCCAGCAGCAAGGACGCTAGGGAAGCTTTCTTT. Protein product: CASSKDAREAFF.